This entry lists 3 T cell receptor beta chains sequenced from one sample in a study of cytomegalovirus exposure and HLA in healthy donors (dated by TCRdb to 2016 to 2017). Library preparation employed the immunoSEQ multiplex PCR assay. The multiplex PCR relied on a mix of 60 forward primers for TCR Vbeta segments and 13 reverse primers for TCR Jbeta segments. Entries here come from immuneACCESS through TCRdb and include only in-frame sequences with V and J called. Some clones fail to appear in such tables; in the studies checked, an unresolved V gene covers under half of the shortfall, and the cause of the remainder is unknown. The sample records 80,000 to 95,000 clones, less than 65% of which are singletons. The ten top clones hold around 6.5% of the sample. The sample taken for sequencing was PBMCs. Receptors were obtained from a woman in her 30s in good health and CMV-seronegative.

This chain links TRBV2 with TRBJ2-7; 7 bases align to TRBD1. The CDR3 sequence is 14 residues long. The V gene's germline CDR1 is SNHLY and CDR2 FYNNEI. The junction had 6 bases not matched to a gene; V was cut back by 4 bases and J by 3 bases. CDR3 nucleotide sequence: TGTGCCAGCAGTGTAGAGACAGGGAGCTACGAGCAGTACTTC. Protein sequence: CASSVETGSYEQYF.

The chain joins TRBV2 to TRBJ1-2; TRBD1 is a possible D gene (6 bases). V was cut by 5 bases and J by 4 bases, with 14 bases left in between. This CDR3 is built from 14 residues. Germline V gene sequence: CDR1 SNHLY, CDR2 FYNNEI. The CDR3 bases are TGTGCCAGCAGTCAGGGTCTACAGGGCTATGGCTACACCTTC. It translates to CASSQGLQGYGYTF.

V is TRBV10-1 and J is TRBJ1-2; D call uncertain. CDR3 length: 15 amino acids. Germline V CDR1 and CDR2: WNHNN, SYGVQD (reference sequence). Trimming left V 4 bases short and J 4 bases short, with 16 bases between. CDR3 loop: CASSGTSIGGYGYTF. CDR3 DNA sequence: TGCGCCAGCAGTGGGACGTCAATCGGAGGCTATGGCTACACCTTC.